This note documents a single T cell receptor (beta chain) sequence. The target antigen is unknown. The sample is drawn from a study of T cells in localized non-small cell lung cancer. Notes on the study in general: Exceeding tumor, uninvolved adjacent lung had the highest T cell clonality. Only one tumor region went through sequencing, so heterogeneity may still be there.

Repertoires were generated with immunoSEQ multiplex PCR, while TCRdb's copy carries only in-frame clones and drops some. The sample yields about 46,000 clones, under 90% seen once. Germline-derived CDR1 and CDR2 are MNHNY and SVGAGI (reference sequence). The CDR3 extends over 15 amino acids. V dropped 4 bases and J dropped 3 bases, with 13 bases sitting between them. This chain uses TRBV6-6 with TRBJ1-5; D is uncertain. This specimen consisted of peripheral blood mononuclear cells, obtained before any cancer treatment. The clonotype was recovered from a man aged 40 to 75 with stage III lung adenocarcinoma. The CDR3 here is CASSWPDGNNQPQHF. DNA for the CDR3: TGTGCCAGCAGTTGGCCTGACGGAAACAATCAGCCCCAGCATTTT.